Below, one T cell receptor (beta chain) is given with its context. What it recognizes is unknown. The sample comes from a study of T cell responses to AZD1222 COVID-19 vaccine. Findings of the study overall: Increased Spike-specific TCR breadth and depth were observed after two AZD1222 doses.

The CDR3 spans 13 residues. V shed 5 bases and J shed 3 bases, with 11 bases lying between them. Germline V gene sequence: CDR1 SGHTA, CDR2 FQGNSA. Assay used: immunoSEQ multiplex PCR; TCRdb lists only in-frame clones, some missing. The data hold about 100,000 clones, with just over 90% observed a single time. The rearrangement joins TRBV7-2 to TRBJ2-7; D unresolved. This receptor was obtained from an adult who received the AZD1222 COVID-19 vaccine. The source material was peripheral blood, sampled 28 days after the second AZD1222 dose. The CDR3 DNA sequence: TGTGCCAGCAGCGGTACTAAAAGCTACGAGCAGTACTTC. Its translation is CASSGTKSYEQYF.